Listed below are T cell receptor beta chains from one sample, sequenced in a study of CD8 T cells in ankylosing spondylitis. TCRdb fed the 5' RACE reads into MiXCR, producing one record per CDR3 protein. The sample has over 700,000 distinct CDR3 sequences, 15% to 20% seen once. The sample taken for sequencing was blood, either unsorted or a sorted T cell fraction (not recorded which). The receptors were sampled from a male donor with ankylosing spondylitis. Each CDR3 is given with its conserved first and last residue. D genes are given only for firm matches. Clone size is given for some rows only: seen once, a few or many times, or a class if the clone is expanded.

clone_size | j_call | d_call | v_call | cdr3_aa | cdr3_nt
few | TRBJ2-3 | TRBD2 | TRBV29-1 | CSVEKRLAGGPDPNTQYF | TGCAGCGTTGAAAAGAGGCTAGCGGGAGGGCCCGACCCGAATACGCAGTATTTT
few | TRBJ2-7 | TRBD2 | TRBV5-1 | CASSTGTSGSRGEQYF | TGCGCCAGCAGCACAGGGACTAGCGGGAGTCGTGGCGAGCAGTACTTC
few | TRBJ2-2 | - | TRBV9 | CASSDRGSLTGELFF | TGTGCCAGCAGCGACCGGGGCAGCCTTACCGGGGAGCTGTTTTTT
- | TRBJ2-1 | - | TRBV28 | CASILLVGGRNEQFF | TGTGCCAGCATCCTTTTAGTCGGGGGGCGTAATGAGCAGTTCTTC
- | TRBJ1-1 | - | TRBV2 | CASSVSMGTGENTEAFF | TGTGCCAGCAGTGTCTCGATGGGTACGGGGGAGAACACTGAAGCTTTCTTT
few | TRBJ1-1 | - | TRBV5-1 | CASSLANHYEAFF | TGCGCCAGCAGCTTGGCCAACCACTATGAAGCTTTCTTT
- | TRBJ1-2 | - | TRBV20-1 | CSARGWDYGYTF | TGCAGTGCTAGAGGTTGGGACTATGGCTACACCTTC
- | TRBJ2-1 | TRBD2 | TRBV6-1 | CASSAWRREAYNEQFF | TGTGCCAGCAGTGCCTGGAGGCGGGAGGCCTACAATGAGCAGTTCTTC
few | TRBJ2-1 | - | TRBV9 | CASSVPPSIGVNEQFF | TGTGCCAGCAGCGTACCGCCTAGCATCGGTGTCAATGAGCAGTTCTTC
few | TRBJ1-1 | - | TRBV6-5 | CASSYSTDPNTEAFF | TGTGCCAGCAGTTACTCGACCGATCCCAACACTGAAGCTTTCTTT
- | TRBJ2-1 | TRBD2 | TRBV6-4 | CASSDGTSGNEQFF | TGTGCCAGCAGTGACGGGACTAGCGGCAATGAGCAGTTCTTC
few | TRBJ2-7 | TRBD2 | TRBV10-2 | CASTLAGGGEQYF | TGCGCCAGCACCTTAGCGGGAGGGGGTGAGCAGTACTTC
few | TRBJ1-2 | TRBD1 | TRBV20-1 | CSVTPGQGARYGYTF | TGCAGTGTCACCCCCGGACAGGGGGCACGGTATGGCTACACCTTC
- | TRBJ2-3 | TRBD2 | TRBV25-1 | CASSILAGVSTDTQYF | TGTGCCAGCAGTATCCTAGCGGGGGTTAGCACAGATACGCAGTATTTT
- | TRBJ1-1 | - | TRBV3-1 | CASSQDLVETGNTEAFF | TGTGCCAGCAGCCAAGATCTGGTCGAAACAGGGAACACTGAAGCTTTCTTT
few | TRBJ1-2 | - | TRBV6-5 | CASSYDPPAANHNYGYTF | TGTGCCAGCAGTTACGATCCCCCCGCGGCCAACCATAACTATGGCTACACCTTC
- | TRBJ2-1 | - | TRBV3-1 | CASGTFTSNEQFF | TGTGCCTCCGGGACTTTCACCAGTAATGAGCAGTTCTTC
once | TRBJ2-2 | - | TRBV3-1 | CASSPGVGGELFF | TGTGCCAGCAGCCCGGGGGTTGGCGGGGAGCTGTTTTTT
- | TRBJ2-5 | - | TRBV12-3/TRBV12-4 | CASTYSGETQYF | TGTGCCAGCACTTACAGCGGGGAGACCCAGTACTTC
few | TRBJ1-2 | - | TRBV7-8 | CASSLVAGGQYGYTF | TGTGCCAGCAGCTTAGTGGCGGGTGGGCAGTATGGCTACACCTTC
few | TRBJ1-2 | - | TRBV13 | CASSAFYPPGNGYTF | TGTGCCAGCAGCGCCTTCTACCCTCCAGGGAATGGCTACACCTTC
- | TRBJ2-2 | - | TRBV7-8 | CSTQQALYTGELFF | TGTTCAACCCAACAAGCGTTGTACACCGGGGAGCTGTTTTTT
many | TRBJ1-5 | - | TRBV7-2 | CASSLEADSNQPQHF | TGTGCCAGCAGCTTAGAGGCGGATAGCAATCAGCCCCAGCATTTT
many | TRBJ2-1 | - | TRBV5-4 | CASAGGTPSYNEQFF | TGTGCCAGCGCAGGCGGGACTCCCTCCTACAATGAGCAGTTCTTC
few | TRBJ1-5 | - | TRBV20-1 | CSARDRGDGQPQHF | TGCAGTGCTAGAGATCGAGGGGACGGTCAGCCCCAGCATTTT
- | TRBJ1-6 | TRBD1 | TRBV28 | CASSGRTGGATALHF | TGTGCCAGCAGCGGTCGGACAGGGGGCGCGACGGCCCTCCACTTT
few | TRBJ2-3 | - | TRBV20-1 | CSARGDRGRGYPSTDTQYF | TGCAGTGCTAGAGGGGATAGGGGTCGAGGCTACCCTAGCACAGATACGCAGTATTTT
- | TRBJ2-7 | TRBD2 | TRBV7-9 | CASSHGRGSYEQYF | TGTGCCAGCAGCCATGGGCGGGGGTCCTACGAGCAGTACTTC
few | TRBJ2-1 | - | TRBV19 | CASSAGLLYNEQFF | TGTGCCAGTAGTGCGGGACTGCTCTACAATGAGCAGTTCTTC
- | TRBJ1-5 | - | TRBV4-1 | CASSQDMVSGNQPQHF | TGCGCCAGCAGCCAAGATATGGTGAGCGGCAATCAGCCCCAGCATTTT
- | TRBJ2-3 | - | TRBV20-1 | CSAREGVGPITDTQYF | TGCAGTGCTAGAGAAGGAGTCGGCCCTATCACAGATACGCAGTATTTT
few | TRBJ1-1 | - | TRBV11-2 | CASSPNPYSATMNTEAFF | TGTGCCAGCAGCCCCAACCCCTACTCAGCAACCATGAACACTGAAGCTTTCTTT
- | TRBJ2-5 | TRBD1 | TRBV19 | CASTKDRGHQETQYF | TGTGCCAGTACCAAGGACAGGGGGCACCAAGAGACCCAGTACTTC
once | TRBJ2-2 | TRBD2 | TRBV12-3/TRBV12-4 | CASRLLAGSGGELFF | TGTGCCAGCAGACTCCTAGCGGGGAGTGGCGGGGAGCTGTTTTTT
many | TRBJ1-1 | TRBD1 | TRBV12-3/TRBV12-4 | CASSLGRDRGLRNTEAFF | TGTGCCAGCAGTTTAGGTAGAGACAGGGGGCTTCGGAACACTGAAGCTTTCTTT